This TCR beta chain was obtained from a study of tumor-infiltrating lymphocytes in glioblastoma multiforme. Study observations and caveats: Unequal TCR RNA per T cell might skew measured clone sizes.

This clonotype was seen a few times. The antigen is undetermined. Trimming cost V 4 bases and J 10 bases, with 10 bases left between them. CDR3 length: 11 residues. TCR beta libraries were built from RNA through three nested multiplex PCR rounds using modified ARM-PCR. Input was 0.5 ug total RNA, reverse-transcribed with a C-beta primer. Unique molecular identifiers were not described for the libraries. TCRdb reprocessed the multiplex PCR reads with MiXCR, giving one entry per CDR3 protein. This sample carries tens of thousands of distinct CDR3 sequences, roughly 64% of them seen once, and the ten largest clones take 33%.

The chain is built from TRBV12-3 or TRBV12-4 and TRBJ1-2, with D possibly matching TRBD1 (5 bases). The sequencing sample was made of brain tumor tissue. This clonotype originated in a male donor with glioblastoma. CDR3 coding DNA: TGTGCCAGCAGTTCAGGGACGACCTACACCTTC. This gives the protein CASSSGTTYTF.